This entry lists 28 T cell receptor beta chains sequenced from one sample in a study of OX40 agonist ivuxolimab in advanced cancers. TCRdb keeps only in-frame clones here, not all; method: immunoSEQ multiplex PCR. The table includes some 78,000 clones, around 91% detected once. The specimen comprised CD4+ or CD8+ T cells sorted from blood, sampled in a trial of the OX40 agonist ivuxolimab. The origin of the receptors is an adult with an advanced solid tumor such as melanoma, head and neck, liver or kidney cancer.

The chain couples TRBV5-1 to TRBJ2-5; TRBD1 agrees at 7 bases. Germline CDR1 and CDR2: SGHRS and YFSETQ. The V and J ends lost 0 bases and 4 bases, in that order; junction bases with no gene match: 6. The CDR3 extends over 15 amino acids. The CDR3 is CASSLGQGFPETQYF. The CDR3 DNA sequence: TGCGCCAGCAGCTTGGGACAGGGCTTTCCAGAGACCCAGTACTTC.

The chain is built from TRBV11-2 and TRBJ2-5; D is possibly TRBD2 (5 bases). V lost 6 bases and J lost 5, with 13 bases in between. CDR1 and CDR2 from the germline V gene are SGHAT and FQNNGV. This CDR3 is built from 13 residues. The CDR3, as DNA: TGTGCCAGCAGTACCGGGGTTGGGGAGACCCAGTACTTC. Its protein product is CASSTGVGETQYF.

CDR3 nucleotides: TGTGCCAGCAGCTTCGGACTGGGCCGGGGGGCTTTCTTT. This encodes CASSFGLGRGAFF. V gene TRBV7-9 combines with J gene TRBJ1-1, with D perhaps TRBD1 (5 bases). V shed 3 bases and J shed 11 bases, with 16 bases lying between them. The CDR3 is 13 amino acids. Germline CDR1 SEHNR, CDR2 FQNEAQ (reference sequence).

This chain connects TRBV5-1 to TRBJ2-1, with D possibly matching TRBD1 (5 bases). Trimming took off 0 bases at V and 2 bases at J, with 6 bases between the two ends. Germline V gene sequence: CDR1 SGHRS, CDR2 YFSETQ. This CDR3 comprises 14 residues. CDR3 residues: CASSLGQTYNEQFF. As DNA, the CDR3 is TGCGCCAGCAGCTTGGGACAGACCTACAATGAGCAGTTCTTC. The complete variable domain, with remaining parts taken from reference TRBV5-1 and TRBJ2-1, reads KAGVTQTPRYLIKTRGQQVTLSCSPISGHRSVSWYQQTPGQGLQFLFEYFSETQRNKGNFPGRFSGRQFSNSRSEMNVSTLELGDSALYLCASSLGQTYNEQFFGPGTRLTVL.

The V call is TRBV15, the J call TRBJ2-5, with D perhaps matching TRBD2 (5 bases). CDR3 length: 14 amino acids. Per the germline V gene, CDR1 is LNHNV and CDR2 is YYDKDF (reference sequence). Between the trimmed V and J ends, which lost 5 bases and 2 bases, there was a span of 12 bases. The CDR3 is CATSPRAGQETQYF. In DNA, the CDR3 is TGTGCCACCAGCCCGAGGGCTGGGCAAGAGACCCAGTACTTC.

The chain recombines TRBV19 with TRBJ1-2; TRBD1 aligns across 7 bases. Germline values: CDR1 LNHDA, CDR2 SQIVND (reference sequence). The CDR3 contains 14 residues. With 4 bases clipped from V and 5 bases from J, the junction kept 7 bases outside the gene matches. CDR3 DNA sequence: TGTGCCAGTAGTAATACCGACAGGGTTTATGGCTACACCTTC. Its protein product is CASSNTDRVYGYTF. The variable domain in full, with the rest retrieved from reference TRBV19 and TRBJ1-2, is DGGITQSPKYLFRKEGQNVTLSCEQNLNHDAMYWYRQDPGQGLRLIYYSQIVNDFQKGDIAEGYSVSREKKESFPLTVTSAQKNPTAFYLCASSNTDRVYGYTFGSGTRLTVV.

CDR3 in amino acids: CASSTRGAEFYEQYF. The CDR3 DNA follows: TGTGCCAGCTCCACTAGGGGCGCTGAGTTTTACGAGCAGTACTTC. The chain joins TRBV18 to TRBJ2-7, with D perhaps assigned TRBD1 or TRBD2 (5 bases each). The CDR3 is 15 amino acids. Germline CDR1 and CDR2: KGHSH and LQKENI. V gave up 6 bases and J gave up 4 bases, with 19 bases separating them.

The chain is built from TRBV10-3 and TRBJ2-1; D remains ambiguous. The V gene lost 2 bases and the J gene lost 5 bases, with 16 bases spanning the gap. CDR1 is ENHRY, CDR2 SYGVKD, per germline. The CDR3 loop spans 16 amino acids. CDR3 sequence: CAISEGLGSKNNEQFF. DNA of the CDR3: TGTGCCATCAGTGAGGGGCTGGGCTCAAAAAACAATGAGCAGTTCTTC.

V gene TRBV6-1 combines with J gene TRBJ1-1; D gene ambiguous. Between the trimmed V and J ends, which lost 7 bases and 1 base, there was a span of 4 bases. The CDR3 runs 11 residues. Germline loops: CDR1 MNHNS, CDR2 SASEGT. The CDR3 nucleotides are TGTGCCAGCATTAGGAACACTGAAGCTTTCTTT. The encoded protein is CASIRNTEAFF.

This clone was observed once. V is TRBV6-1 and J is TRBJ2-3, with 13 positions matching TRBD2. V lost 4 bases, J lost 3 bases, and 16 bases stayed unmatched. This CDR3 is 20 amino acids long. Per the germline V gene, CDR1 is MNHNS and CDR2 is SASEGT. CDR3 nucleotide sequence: TGTGCCAGCAGTGCTGCTAGGACTAGCGGGAGCAGGGGGGGGACAGATACGCAGTATTTT. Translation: CASSAARTSGSRGGTDTQYF.

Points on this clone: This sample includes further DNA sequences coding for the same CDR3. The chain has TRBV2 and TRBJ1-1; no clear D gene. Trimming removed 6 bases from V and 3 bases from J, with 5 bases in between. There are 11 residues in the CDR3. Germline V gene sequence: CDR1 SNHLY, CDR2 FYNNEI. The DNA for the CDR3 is TGTGCCAGCAGCTACGACACTGAAGCTTTCTTT. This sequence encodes CASSYDTEAFF.

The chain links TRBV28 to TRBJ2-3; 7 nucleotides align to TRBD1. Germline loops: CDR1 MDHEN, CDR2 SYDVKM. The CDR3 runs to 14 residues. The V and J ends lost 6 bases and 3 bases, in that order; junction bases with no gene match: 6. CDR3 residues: CASRRQGLTDTQYF. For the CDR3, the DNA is TGTGCCAGCAGACGACAGGGTCTAACAGATACGCAGTATTTT.

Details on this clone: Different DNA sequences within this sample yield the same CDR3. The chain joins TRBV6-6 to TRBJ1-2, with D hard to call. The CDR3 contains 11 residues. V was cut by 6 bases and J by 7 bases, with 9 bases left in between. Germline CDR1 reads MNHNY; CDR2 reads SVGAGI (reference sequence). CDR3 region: CASSPGAGYTF. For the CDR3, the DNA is TGTGCCAGCAGCCCGGGAGCTGGCTACACCTTC.

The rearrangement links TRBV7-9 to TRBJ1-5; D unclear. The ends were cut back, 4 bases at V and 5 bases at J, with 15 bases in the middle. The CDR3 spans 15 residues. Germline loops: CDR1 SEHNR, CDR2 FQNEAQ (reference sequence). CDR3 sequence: CASSSSINTDQPQHF. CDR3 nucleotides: TGTGCCAGCAGCTCCTCGATCAACACGGATCAGCCCCAGCATTTT.

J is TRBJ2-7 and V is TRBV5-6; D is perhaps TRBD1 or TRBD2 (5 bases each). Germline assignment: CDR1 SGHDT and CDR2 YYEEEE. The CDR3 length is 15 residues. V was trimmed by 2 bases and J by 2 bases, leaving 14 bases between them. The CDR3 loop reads CASSFLGDSAYEQYF. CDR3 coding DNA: TGTGCCAGCAGCTTTCTGGGGGATTCGGCCTACGAGCAGTACTTC.

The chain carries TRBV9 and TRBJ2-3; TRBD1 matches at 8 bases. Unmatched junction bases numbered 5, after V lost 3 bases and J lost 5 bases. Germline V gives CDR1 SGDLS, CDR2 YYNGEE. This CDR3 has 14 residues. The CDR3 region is CASSATGGGDTQYF. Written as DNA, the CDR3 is TGTGCCAGCAGCGCCACAGGGGGTGGAGATACGCAGTATTTT.

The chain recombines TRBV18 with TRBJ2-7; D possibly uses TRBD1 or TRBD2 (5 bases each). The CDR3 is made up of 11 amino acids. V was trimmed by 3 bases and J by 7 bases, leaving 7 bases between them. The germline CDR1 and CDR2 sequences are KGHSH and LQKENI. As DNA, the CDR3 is TGTGCCAGCTCACCCGAGGGGGAGCAGTACTTC. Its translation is CASSPEGEQYF.

CDR3: CASSFLGVGTNEKLFF. DNA of the CDR3: TGTGCCAGCAGCTTCCTAGGCGTGGGGACTAATGAAAAACTGTTTTTT. The chain joins TRBV7-9 to TRBJ1-4; D not certain. The CDR3 runs to 16 residues. The V gene lost 3 bases and the J gene lost 2 bases, with 13 bases spanning the gap. Germline V gene data show CDR1 as SEHNR and CDR2 as FQNEAQ (reference sequence).

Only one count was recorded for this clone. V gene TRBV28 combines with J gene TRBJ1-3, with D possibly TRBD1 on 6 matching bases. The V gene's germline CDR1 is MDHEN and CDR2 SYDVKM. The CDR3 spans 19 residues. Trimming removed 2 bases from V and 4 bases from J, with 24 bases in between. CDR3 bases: TGTGCCAGCAGTTTAAGGAGGGGACATAACGGGATAGGGGGAAACACCATATATTTT. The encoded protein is CASSLRRGHNGIGGNTIYF.

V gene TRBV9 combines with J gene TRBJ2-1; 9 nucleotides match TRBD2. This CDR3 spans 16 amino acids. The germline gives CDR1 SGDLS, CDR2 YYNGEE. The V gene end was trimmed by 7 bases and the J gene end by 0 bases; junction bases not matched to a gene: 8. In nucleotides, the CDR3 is TGTGCCAGCGGGATTAGCGGGAGAGGCTCCTACAATGAGCAGTTCTTC. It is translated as CASGISGRGSYNEQFF.

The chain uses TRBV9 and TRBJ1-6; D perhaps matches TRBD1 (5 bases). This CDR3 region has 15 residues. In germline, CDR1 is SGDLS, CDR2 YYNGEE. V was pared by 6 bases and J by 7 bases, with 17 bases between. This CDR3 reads CASTRDGAGNSPLHF. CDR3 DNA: TGTGCCAGCACCCGGGACGGCGCAGGCAATTCACCCCTCCACTTT.

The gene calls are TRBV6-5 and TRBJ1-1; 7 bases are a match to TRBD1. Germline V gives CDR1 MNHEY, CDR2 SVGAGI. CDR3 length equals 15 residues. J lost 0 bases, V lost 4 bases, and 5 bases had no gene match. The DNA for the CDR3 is TGTGCCAGCAGTTCGGGAGACAGGGTGAACACTGAAGCTTTCTTT. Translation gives CASSSGDRVNTEAFF.

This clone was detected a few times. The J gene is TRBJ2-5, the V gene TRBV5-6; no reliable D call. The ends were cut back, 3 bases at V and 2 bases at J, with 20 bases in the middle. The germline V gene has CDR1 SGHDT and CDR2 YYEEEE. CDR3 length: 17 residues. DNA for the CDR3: TGTGCCAGCAGCTCCACCCCGAGGCAGATTAGGCAAGAGACCCAGTACTTC. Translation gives CASSSTPRQIRQETQYF.

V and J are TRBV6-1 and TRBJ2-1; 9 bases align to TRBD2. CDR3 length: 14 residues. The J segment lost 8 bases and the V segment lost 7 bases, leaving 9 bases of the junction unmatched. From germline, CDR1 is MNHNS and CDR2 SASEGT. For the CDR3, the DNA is TGTGCCAGCACTACCGGGACTAGCCTGTATGAGCAGTTCTTC. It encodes CASTTGTSLYEQFF.

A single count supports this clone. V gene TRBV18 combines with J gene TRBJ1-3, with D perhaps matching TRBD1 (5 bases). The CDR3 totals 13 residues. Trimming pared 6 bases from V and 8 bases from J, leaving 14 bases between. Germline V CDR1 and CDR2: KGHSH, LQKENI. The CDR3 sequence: CASSDGQGDTIYF. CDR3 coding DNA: TGTGCCAGCTCCGACGGGCAAGGGGACACCATATATTTT.

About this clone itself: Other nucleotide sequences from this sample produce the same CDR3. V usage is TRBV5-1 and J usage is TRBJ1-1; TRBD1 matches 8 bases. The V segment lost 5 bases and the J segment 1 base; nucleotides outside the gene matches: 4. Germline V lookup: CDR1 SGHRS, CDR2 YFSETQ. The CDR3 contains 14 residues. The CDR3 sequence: CASSSGTGNTEAFF. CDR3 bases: TGCGCCAGCAGTTCCGGGACAGGGAACACTGAAGCTTTCTTT. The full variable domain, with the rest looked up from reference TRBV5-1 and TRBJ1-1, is KAGVTQTPRYLIKTRGQQVTLSCSPISGHRSVSWYQQTPGQGLQFLFEYFSETQRNKGNFPGRFSGRQFSNSRSEMNVSTLELGDSALYLCASSSGTGNTEAFFGQGTRLTVV.

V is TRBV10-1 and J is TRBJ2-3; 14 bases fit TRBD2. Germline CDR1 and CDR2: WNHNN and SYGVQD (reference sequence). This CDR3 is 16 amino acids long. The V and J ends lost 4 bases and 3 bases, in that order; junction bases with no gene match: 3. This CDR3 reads CASSGLAGGRTDTQYF. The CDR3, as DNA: TGCGCCAGCAGTGGACTAGCGGGGGGGCGGACAGATACGCAGTATTTT.

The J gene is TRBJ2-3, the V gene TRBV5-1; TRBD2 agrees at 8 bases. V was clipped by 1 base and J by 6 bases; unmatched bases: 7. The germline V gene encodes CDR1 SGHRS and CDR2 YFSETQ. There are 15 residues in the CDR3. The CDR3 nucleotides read TGCGCCAGCAGCTTGCAAGTGAGCGGGGGCGATACGCAGTATTTT. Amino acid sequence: CASSLQVSGGDTQYF.